The clone carrying this TCR beta chain occurred a few times. This CDR3 has 12 residues. V was pared by 11 bases and J by 5 bases, with 9 bases of the junction left unmatched. Looked up from germline, CDR1 is SNHLY and CDR2 is FYNNEI. This sample was included in a study of cytotoxic CD8 clonotypes in ibrutinib-treated CLL. Data came from immunoSEQ multiplex PCR; TCRdb stores just in-frame clones and leaves some out. The data contain over 70,000 clones, roughly 80% of them singletons. The chain carries TRBV2 and TRBJ2-7; 7 bases are shared with TRBD1. The clonotype comes from a human donor with chronic lymphocytic leukemia. This sample comprised PBMCs, obtained after 12 months of ibrutinib treatment. The CDR3 region is CAATGVTHEQYF. CDR3 sequence (DNA): TGTGCCGCCACAGGGGTTACCCACGAGCAGTACTTC.